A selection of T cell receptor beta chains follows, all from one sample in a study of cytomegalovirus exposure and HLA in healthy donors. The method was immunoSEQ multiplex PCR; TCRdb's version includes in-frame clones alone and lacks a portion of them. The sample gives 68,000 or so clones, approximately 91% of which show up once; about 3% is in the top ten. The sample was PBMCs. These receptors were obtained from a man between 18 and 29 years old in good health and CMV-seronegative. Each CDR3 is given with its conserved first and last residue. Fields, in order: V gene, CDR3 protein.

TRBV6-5	CASSSNNRGLKNEQYF
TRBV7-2	CASSFIQGGEQYF
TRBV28	CASPGANTGELFF
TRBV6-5	CASRPALQADTQYF
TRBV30	CAWNLGDREVGDGYTF
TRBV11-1	CASSLAPRRDEQYF
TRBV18	CASSPSGLNEKLFF
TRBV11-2	CASSLRGGGVYEQYF
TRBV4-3	CASSQAGTSGNEQFF
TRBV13	CASSFYLNTEAFF
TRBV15	CATSREQGEQPQHF
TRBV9	CASSPQAVSSYNEQFF
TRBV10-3	CAARPDRVGYGYTF
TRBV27	CASSSGQAPNEQYF
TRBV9	CASSVGTVYGYTF
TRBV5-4	CASSFAGLAELNQFF
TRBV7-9	CASSQATGSNTGELFF
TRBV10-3	CAIREGMDNEQFF
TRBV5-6	CASSLGQYEQYF
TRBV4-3	CASSQDYLRFGQGKGGYTF
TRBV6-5	CASSITSGSYNEQFF
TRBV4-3	CASSQDRTYEQYF
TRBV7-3	CASSLNAGEETQYF
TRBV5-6	CASSITRTDTQYF
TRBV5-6	CASSFYLAGVERDTQYF
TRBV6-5	CASSYSKGPYEQYF
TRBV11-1	CASSLRQGSGEQYF
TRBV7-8	CASSADRGLTYEQYF
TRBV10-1	CASSDGRGAYQPQHF
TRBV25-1	CASRASGSETQYF
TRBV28	CASSSTRLIGLADSTDTQYF
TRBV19	CASSIAGGTEAFF
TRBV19	CASSQLPRGYNEQFF
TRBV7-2	CASSPGWTGELFF
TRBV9	CASSGGSNQPQHF
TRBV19	CASSINQNYGYTF
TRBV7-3	CASSLLAGGPHEQFF
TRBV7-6	CASSLDSSYNEQFF
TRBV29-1	CSVKGLAEGTDTQYF
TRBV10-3	CAISIQGNSYEQYF
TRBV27	CASTLGAGIDTGELFF
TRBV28	CASGPLASSYEQYF
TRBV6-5	CASSGQAWPQHF
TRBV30	CAWSVQKGAPSEAFF
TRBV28	CASITTGASYEQYF
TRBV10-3	CAISESDRAQPQHF
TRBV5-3	CARSQDREGPNEKLFF
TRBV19	CASNMGDRVPYSNQPQHF
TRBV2	CASSRVGGQGAWYGYTF
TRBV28	CASSSRGQGTAGYTF